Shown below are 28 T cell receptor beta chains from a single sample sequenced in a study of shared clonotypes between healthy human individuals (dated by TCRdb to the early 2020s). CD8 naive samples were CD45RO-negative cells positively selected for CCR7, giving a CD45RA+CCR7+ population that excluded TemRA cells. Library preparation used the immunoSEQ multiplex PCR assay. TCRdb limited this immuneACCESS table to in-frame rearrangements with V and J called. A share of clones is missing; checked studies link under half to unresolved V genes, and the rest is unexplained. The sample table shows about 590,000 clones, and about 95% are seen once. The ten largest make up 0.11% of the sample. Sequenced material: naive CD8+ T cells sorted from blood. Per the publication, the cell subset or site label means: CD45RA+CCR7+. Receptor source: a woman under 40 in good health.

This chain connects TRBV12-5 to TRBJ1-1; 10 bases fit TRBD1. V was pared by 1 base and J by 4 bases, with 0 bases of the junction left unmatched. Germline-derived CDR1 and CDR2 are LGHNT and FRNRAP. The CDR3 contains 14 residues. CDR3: CASGLGTGGTEAFF. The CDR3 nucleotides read TGTGCTAGTGGTTTGGGGACAGGGGGCACTGAAGCTTTCTTT.

The CDR3 protein is CASSPGFDTQYF. CDR3 in DNA: TGTGCCAGCAGCCCCGGTTTTGATACGCAGTATTTT. The chain is built from TRBV7-2 and TRBJ2-3; no firm D call. The CDR3 is made up of 12 amino acids. CDR1 and CDR2 from the germline V gene are SGHTA and FQGNSA. V lost 5 bases to trimming and J lost 6 bases, with 9 bases between them.

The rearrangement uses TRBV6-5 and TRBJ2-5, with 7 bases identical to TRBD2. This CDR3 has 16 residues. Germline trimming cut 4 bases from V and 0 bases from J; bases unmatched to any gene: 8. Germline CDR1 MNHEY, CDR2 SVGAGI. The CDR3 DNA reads TGTGCCAGCAGTTCCCCGGGGGGAGAGTACCAAGAGACCCAGTACTTC. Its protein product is CASSSPGGEYQETQYF.

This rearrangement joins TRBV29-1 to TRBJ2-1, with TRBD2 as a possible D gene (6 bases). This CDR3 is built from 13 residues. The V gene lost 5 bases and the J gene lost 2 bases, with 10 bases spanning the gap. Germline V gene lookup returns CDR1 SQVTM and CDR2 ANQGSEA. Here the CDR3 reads CSVYGGTYNEQFF. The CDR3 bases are TGCAGCGTTTATGGCGGGACCTACAATGAGCAGTTCTTC.

CDR3 bases: TGCGCCAGTCACGAACCTAGCAGCTCCTACGAGCAGTACTTC. Its translation is CASHEPSSSYEQYF. J is TRBJ2-7 and V is TRBV5-1; weak D call: TRBD2 (5 bases). V lost 8 bases and J lost 0, with 15 bases in between. Germline CDR1 and CDR2: SGHRS and YFSETQ. This CDR3 comprises 14 residues.

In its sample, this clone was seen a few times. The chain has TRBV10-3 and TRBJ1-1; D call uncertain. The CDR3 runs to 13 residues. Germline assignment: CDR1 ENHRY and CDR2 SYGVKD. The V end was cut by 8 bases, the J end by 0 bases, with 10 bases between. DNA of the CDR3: TGTGCCATCTTAGACCTAGTGAACACTGAAGCTTTCTTT. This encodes CAILDLVNTEAFF.

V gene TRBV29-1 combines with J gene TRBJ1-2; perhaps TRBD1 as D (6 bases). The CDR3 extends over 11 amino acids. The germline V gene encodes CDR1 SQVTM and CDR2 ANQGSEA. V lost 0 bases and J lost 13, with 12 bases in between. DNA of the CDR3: TGCAGCGTTGAAGAGGGGGGCCCGGGCACCTTC. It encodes CSVEEGGPGTF.

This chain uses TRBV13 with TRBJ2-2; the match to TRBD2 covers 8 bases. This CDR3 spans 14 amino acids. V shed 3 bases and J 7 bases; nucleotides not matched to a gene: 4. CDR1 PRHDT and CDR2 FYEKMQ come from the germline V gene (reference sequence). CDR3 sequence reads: CASSFFAGGGELFF. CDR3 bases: TGTGCCAGCAGCTTCTTCGCGGGAGGCGGGGAGCTGTTTTTT.

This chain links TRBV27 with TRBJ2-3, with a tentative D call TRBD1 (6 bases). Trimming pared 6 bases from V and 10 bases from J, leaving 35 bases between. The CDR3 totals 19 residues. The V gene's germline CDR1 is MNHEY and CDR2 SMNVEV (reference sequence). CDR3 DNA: TGTGCCAGCAGGCCGCCGGGACCAAACAGGGTAGGGGCACTTTGGTCGCAGTATTTT. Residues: CASRPPGPNRVGALWSQYF.

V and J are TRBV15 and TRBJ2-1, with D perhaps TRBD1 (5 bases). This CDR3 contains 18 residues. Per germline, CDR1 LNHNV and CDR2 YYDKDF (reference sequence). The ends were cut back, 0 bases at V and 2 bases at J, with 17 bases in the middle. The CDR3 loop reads CATSRDWGGAGTYNEQFF. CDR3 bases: TGTGCCACCAGCAGAGATTGGGGTGGTGCAGGGACCTACAATGAGCAGTTCTTC.

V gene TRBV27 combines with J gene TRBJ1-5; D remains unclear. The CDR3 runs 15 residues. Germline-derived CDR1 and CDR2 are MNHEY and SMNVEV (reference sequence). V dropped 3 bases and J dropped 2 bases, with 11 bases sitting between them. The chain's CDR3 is CASSLSRGRNQPQHF. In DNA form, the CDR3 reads TGTGCCAGCAGTTTGTCGAGAGGACGCAATCAGCCCCAGCATTTT.

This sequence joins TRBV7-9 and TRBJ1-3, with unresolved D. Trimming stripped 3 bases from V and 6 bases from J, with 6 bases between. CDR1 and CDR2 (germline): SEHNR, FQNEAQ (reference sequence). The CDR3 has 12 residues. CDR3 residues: CASSFDQNTIYF. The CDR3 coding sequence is TGTGCCAGCAGCTTTGATCAAAACACCATATATTTT.

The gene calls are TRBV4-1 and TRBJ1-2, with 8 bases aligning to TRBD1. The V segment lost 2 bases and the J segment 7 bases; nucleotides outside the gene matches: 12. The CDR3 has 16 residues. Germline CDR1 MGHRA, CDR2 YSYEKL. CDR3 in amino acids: CASSQTDRAPHGGYTF. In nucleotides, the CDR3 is TGCGCCAGCAGCCAAACGGACAGGGCTCCTCATGGTGGCTACACCTTC.

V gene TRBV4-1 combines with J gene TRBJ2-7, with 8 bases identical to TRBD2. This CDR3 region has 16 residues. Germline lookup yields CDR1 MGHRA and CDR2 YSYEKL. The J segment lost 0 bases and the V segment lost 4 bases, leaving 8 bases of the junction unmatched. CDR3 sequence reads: CASSLRPSGSSYEQYF. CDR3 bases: TGCGCCAGCAGCCTAAGACCTAGCGGGTCCTCCTACGAGCAGTACTTC.

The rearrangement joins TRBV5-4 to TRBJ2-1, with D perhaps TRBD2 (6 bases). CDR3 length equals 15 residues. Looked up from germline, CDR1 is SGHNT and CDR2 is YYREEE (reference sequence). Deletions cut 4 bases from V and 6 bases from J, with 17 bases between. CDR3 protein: CASSPQGGKVNEQFF. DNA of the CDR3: TGTGCCAGCAGCCCCCAGGGAGGAAAAGTCAATGAGCAGTTCTTC.

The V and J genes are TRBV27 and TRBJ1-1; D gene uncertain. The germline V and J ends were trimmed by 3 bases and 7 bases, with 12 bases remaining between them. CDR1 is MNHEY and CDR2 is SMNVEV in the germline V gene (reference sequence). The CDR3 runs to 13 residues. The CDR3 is CASSFFLGGEAFF. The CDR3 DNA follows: TGTGCCAGCAGTTTTTTTTTGGGTGGTGAAGCTTTCTTT.

CDR3 protein: CASSVAEGYYNSPLHF. The CDR3 DNA reads TGTGCCAGCAGCGTAGCTGAGGGGTACTATAATTCACCCCTCCACTTT. The chain joins TRBV9 to TRBJ1-6; the D gene is possibly TRBD1 (5 bases). Trimming took off 0 bases at V and 3 bases at J, with 10 bases between the two ends. The germline V gene has CDR1 SGDLS and CDR2 YYNGEE. CDR3 length: 16 amino acids.

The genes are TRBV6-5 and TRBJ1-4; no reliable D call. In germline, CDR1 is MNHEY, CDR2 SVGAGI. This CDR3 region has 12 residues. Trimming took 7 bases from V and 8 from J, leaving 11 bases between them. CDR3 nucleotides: TGTGCCAGCACCGACGGTGGGGAAAAACTGTTTTTT. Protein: CASTDGGEKLFF.

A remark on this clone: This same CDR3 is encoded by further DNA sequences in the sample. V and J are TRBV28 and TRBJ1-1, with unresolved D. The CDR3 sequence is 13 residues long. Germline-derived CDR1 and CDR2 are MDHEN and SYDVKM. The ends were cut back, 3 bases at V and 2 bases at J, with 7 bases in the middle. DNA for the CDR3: TGTGCCAGCAGTTTCCGTCTTAACACTGAAGCTTTCTTT. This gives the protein CASSFRLNTEAFF.

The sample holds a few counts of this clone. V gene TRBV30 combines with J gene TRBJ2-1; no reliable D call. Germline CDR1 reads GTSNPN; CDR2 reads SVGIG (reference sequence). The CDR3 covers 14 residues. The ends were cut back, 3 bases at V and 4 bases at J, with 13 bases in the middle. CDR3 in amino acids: CAWRDGQRYNEQFF. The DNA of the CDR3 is TGTGCCTGGAGGGACGGCCAGAGGTACAATGAGCAGTTCTTC. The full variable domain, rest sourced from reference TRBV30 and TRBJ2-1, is SQTIHQWPATLVQPVGSPLSLECTVEGTSNPNLYWYRQAAGRGLQLLFYSVGIGQISSEVPQNLSASRPQDRQFILSSKKLLLSDSGFYLCAWRDGQRYNEQFFGPGTRLTVL.

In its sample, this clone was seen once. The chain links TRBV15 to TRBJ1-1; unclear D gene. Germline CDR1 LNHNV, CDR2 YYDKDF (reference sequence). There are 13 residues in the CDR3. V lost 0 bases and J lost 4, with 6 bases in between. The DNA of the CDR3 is TGTGCCACCAGCAGAGATAGCCCCACTGAAGCTTTCTTT. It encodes CATSRDSPTEAFF.

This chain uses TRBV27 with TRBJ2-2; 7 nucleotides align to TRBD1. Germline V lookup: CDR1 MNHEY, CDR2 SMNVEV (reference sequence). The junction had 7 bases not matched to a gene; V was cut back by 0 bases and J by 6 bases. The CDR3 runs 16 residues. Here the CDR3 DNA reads TGTGCCAGCAGTTTATCGAAGGGTACAGGGGCCGGGGAGCTGTTTTTT. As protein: CASSLSKGTGAGELFF.

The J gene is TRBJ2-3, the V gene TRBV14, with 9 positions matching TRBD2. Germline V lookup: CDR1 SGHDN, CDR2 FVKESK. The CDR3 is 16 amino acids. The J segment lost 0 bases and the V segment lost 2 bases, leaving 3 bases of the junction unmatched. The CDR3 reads CASSQLAGWSTDTQYF. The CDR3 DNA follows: TGTGCCAGCAGCCAACTAGCGGGATGGAGCACAGATACGCAGTATTTT.

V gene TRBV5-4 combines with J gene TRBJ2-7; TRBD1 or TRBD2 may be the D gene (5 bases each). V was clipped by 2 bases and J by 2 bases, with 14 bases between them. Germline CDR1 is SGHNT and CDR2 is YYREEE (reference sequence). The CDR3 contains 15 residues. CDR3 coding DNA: TGTGCCAGCAGCTTTCGGGGCGGGCCAGCCTACGAGCAGTACTTC. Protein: CASSFRGGPAYEQYF.

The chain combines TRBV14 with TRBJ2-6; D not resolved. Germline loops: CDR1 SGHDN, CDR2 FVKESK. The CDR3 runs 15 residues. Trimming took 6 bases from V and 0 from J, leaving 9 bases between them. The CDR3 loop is CASRDRRSGANVLTF. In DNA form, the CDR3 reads TGTGCCAGCAGGGATCGGCGCTCTGGGGCCAACGTCCTGACTTTC.

CDR3 residues: CASSISHTGNSYEQYF. The CDR3 nucleotides read TGTGCCAGTAGTATTTCCCACACAGGGAACTCCTACGAGCAGTACTTC. V gene TRBV19 combines with J gene TRBJ2-7; D may be TRBD1 (6 bases). V was clipped by 3 bases and J by 0 bases, with 15 bases between them. Germline CDR1 is LNHDA and CDR2 is SQIVND (reference sequence). This CDR3 has 16 amino acids.

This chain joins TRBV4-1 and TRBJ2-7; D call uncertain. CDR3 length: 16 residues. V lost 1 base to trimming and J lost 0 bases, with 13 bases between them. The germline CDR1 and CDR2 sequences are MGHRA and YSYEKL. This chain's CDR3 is CASSQGIGQNSYEQYF. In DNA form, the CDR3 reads TGCGCCAGCAGCCAAGGAATCGGTCAAAACTCCTACGAGCAGTACTTC.

As DNA, the CDR3 is TGTGCCAGCAGTTTCCGGCTAGTCGCCAATGAGCAGTTCTTC. Its translation: CASSFRLVANEQFF. The J gene is TRBJ2-1, the V gene TRBV28, with D uncertain. Germline V gene lookup returns CDR1 MDHEN and CDR2 SYDVKM. The CDR3 is 14 residues long. V lost 3 bases to trimming and J lost 6 bases, with 12 bases between them.